The TCR beta chain under discussion was sequenced for a study of regulatory T cells in long-lasting Graves disease. The wider study: To qualify as persistent, Graves' disease required over 5 years of antithyroid drugs with positive TSH receptor antibodies. Study-wide findings and caveats: The work looked only at peripheral blood and did not look at thyroid tissue. Persistent disease exhibited a predilection for TRBV28, TRBJ1-2 and TRBJ2-5.

Time point reported: persistent/refractory GD, antithyroid drugs over 5 years with positive TRAb. PBMCs provided the RNA from which the TCR library was made. This clonotype was observed a handful of times. What it recognizes is unknown. Germline V gene data show CDR1 as SQVTM and CDR2 as ANQGSEA. The CDR3 extends over 11 amino acids. Trimming removed 5 bases at V and 6 bases at J, with 10 bases between. Sequencing libraries for TCR beta were prepared with iRepertoire HTBI primers and Arm-PCR of CDR3 regions. MiXCR, applied by TCRdb to the multiplex PCR reads, yields one record per CDR3 protein. The sample carries about 660,000 distinct CDR3 sequences, around 32% recorded once.

The sample consisted of peripheral blood mononuclear cells (PBMCs), taken when the disease was refractory, from a patient treated with antithyroid drugs. The chain has TRBV29-1 and TRBJ1-2; weak D call: TRBD1 (5 bases). The TCR was taken from a female donor with Graves disease. The CDR3 region has the DNA TGCAGCGTTCGGTGGGGGAATGGCTACACCTTC. Protein: CSVRWGNGYTF.